The 27 T cell receptor beta chains below come from one sample, sequenced in a study of blood T cells in healthy people across ages (dated by TCRdb to about 2015). The library was built by means of 5' RACE. The second PCR ran for roughly 7 to 12 cycles and used a J-beta primer mix along with a sample-barcoded 5' primer. TCRdb reworked the public reads: Q25 trimming with fastp, MiXCR clone assembly, productive beta chains retained. For every CDR3 protein sequence, its rows merge into one entry that carries the most common genes and DNA. The sample profile shows approximately 1,700,000 distinct CDR3 sequences; 39% of them were found once. The ten largest clonotypes hold 23% of the sample. Material for sequencing was blood. These TCRs come from a human donor in good health.

In its sample, this clonotype was seen a few times. The rearrangement joins TRBV5-1 to TRBJ2-5; 13 bases are a match to TRBD2. The V segment lost 0 bases and the J segment 11 bases; nucleotides outside the gene matches: 25. Looked up from germline, CDR1 is SGHRS and CDR2 is YFSETQ. This CDR3 contains 21 residues. In DNA form, the CDR3 reads TGCGCCAGCAGCTTGGGGGCCAAGGGGAAACCCGCGGGACTAGCGGGGAAAGAGCAGTACTTC. Protein sequence: CASSLGAKGKPAGLAGKEQYF.

The rearrangement uses TRBV5-1 and TRBJ2-4; D uncertain. The closer fit of TRBJ2-7 to the DNA end suggests the J call may be wrong. The CDR3 contains 14 residues. CDR1 is SGHRS, CDR2 YFSETQ, per germline. The CDR3 DNA is TGCGCCAGCAGCTTCGGTCAGATGAACTACGAGCAGTACTTC. Its translation: CASSFGQMNYEQYF.

The chain carries TRBV7-2 and TRBJ2-7; D unresolved. This CDR3 is 18 amino acids long. V dropped 1 base and J dropped 3 bases, with 22 bases sitting between them. The germline CDR1 and CDR2 sequences are SGHTA and FQGNSA. In nucleotides, the CDR3 is TGTGCCAGCAGCTTAGTAGAACACAAATACAAAAACTACTACGAGCAGTACTTC. The encoded protein is CASSLVEHKYKNYYEQYF.

A few counts support this clonotype. This chain links TRBV10-3 with TRBJ2-7; D is uncertain. The germline V gene encodes CDR1 ENHRY and CDR2 SYGVKD. V lost 3 bases, J lost 7 bases, and 13 bases lay in between. The CDR3 length is 13 residues. As DNA, the CDR3 is TGTGCCATCAGTGAAGCCCCCGAGGAGGAGCAGTACTTC. Its translation: CAISEAPEEEQYF.

This clonotype was seen a few times. The chain has TRBV20-1 and TRBJ1-5, with no clear D. CDR1 and CDR2 (germline): DFQATT, SNEGSKA (reference sequence). Between the trimmed V and J ends, which lost 0 bases and 4 bases, there was a span of 16 bases. The CDR3 has 16 residues. The CDR3 nucleotides read TGCAGTGCTAGAGATCGACGGGTGGGTTTTAATCAGCCCCAGCATTTT. This sequence encodes CSARDRRVGFNQPQHF.

This clonotype was counted many times. The chain couples TRBV18 to TRBJ2-5; D is uncertain. Trimming took 3 bases from V and 5 from J, leaving 10 bases between them. Per germline, CDR1 KGHSH and CDR2 LQKENI. This CDR3 is built from 13 residues. The CDR3 reads CASSPQGIETQYF. CDR3 DNA sequence: TGTGCCAGCTCACCGCAAGGGATCGAGACCCAGTACTTC.

The sample holds a few counts of this clonotype. The gene calls are TRBV20-1 and TRBJ2-3; no definite D call. Germline V gene data show CDR1 as DFQATT and CDR2 as SNEGSKA (reference sequence). CDR3 length: 15 residues. V lost 5 bases and J lost 0, with 15 bases in between. Here the CDR3 reads CSAPATDGSTDTQYF. The DNA of the CDR3 is TGCAGTGCTCCCGCTACGGACGGTAGCACAGATACGCAGTATTTT.

This clonotype was seen a few times. J is TRBJ2-1 and V is TRBV7-2; D is unclear. There are 14 residues in the CDR3. Germline values: CDR1 SGHTA, CDR2 FQGNSA. With 3 bases removed from V and 4 bases from J, the gap between germline ends came to 10 bases. Here the CDR3 DNA reads TGTGCCAGCAGCTTCTCCGATCCTTACAATGAGCAGTTCTTC. Translation gives CASSFSDPYNEQFF.

The sample holds a few counts of this clonotype. This chain connects TRBV7-6 to TRBJ1-4; D remains unclear. V lost 3 bases and J lost 8, with 7 bases in between. In germline, CDR1 is SGHVS, CDR2 FNYEAQ. The CDR3 covers 12 residues. In nucleotides, the CDR3 is TGTGCCAGCAGCTTTTTAGAAGAAAAACTGTTTTTT. This gives the protein CASSFLEEKLFF.

This clonotype was seen more than once but under ten times. The CDR3 loop is CASSLSPPGSSYNEQFF. As DNA, the CDR3 is TGTGCCAGCAGCCTGTCCCCCCCCGGAAGCTCCTACAATGAGCAGTTCTTC. The chain uses TRBV7-3 and TRBJ2-1; D remains ambiguous. The CDR3 is 17 residues long. Trimming stripped 5 bases from V and 0 bases from J, with 17 bases between. The germline gives CDR1 SGHTA, CDR2 FQGTGA.

The chain combines TRBV5-1 with TRBJ2-4, with 8 bases matching TRBD1. The J call is in doubt because the DNA end fits TRBJ2-7 better. CDR3 size: 15 residues. The germline gives CDR1 SGHRS, CDR2 YFSETQ. The DNA of the CDR3 is TGCGCCAGCAGCTCAGGACAGGGAAGTAAGGACGAGCAGTACTTC. This codes for CASSSGQGSKDEQYF.

This clonotype was seen more than once but under ten times. The rearrangement links TRBV9 to TRBJ1-5; D remains ambiguous. Trimming removed 4 bases at V and 2 bases at J, with 13 bases between. Germline CDR1 SGDLS, CDR2 YYNGEE. The CDR3 has 15 amino acids. CDR3 protein: CASSLGPEGNQPQHF. Here the CDR3 DNA reads TGTGCCAGCAGCCTTGGACCTGAGGGCAATCAGCCCCAGCATTTT.

The rearrangement uses TRBV24-1 and TRBJ2-3, with unresolved D. Trimming shortened V by 8 bases and J by 2 bases, and 4 bases separated the two germline ends. CDR3 size: 11 residues. Germline V lookup: CDR1 KGHDR, CDR2 SFDVKD. The CDR3 sequence is CATKDTDTQYF. The CDR3 DNA reads TGTGCCACCAAGGACACAGATACGCAGTATTTT.

The rearrangement joins TRBV20-1 to TRBJ1-1; no definite D call. V lost 5 bases to trimming and J lost 0 bases, with 22 bases between them. Germline CDR1 is DFQATT and CDR2 is SNEGSKA (reference sequence). The CDR3 has 17 residues. In DNA form, the CDR3 reads TGCAGTGCTGAAAACGCACGGGAGAGAGTCTTGAACACTGAAGCTTTCTTT. Amino acid sequence: CSAENARERVLNTEAFF.

In regard to this clonotype: The junction does not match germline at one end; this may be a read error. This rearrangement joins TRBV29-1 to TRBJ2-7; tentatively, D is TRBD2 (6 bases). In germline, CDR1 is SQVTM, CDR2 ANQGSEA. CDR3 length: 12 residues. CDR3 nucleotide sequence: TGCAGCGTTGAGGGGGACTCCTACGAGCATTACTTC. Its protein product is CSVEGDSYEHYF.

V usage is TRBV29-1 and J usage is TRBJ2-1, with D tentatively TRBD1 (5 bases). The V gene's germline CDR1 is SQVTM and CDR2 ANQGSEA. CDR3 size: 15 residues. Trimming stripped 3 bases from V and 0 bases from J, with 12 bases between. CDR3 sequence: CSVDSDTSSYNEQFF. CDR3 in DNA: TGCAGCGTTGATTCGGACACCAGCTCCTACAATGAGCAGTTCTTC.

The J gene is TRBJ2-7, the V gene TRBV9; 9 bases map to TRBD2. In germline, CDR1 is SGDLS, CDR2 YYNGEE. There are 16 residues in the CDR3. V gave up 0 bases and J gave up 3 bases; unmatched junction bases: 7. CDR3 in amino acids: CASSVGKRGEFYEQYF. The CDR3 coding sequence is TGTGCCAGCAGCGTAGGAAAGCGGGGGGAATTCTACGAGCAGTACTTC.

Notes on this clonotype: Being one base from a much bigger clone, this may be a read error. The V and J genes are TRBV6-4 and TRBJ2-2, with D unresolved. The CDR3 totals 13 residues. Per the germline V gene, CDR1 is MRHNA and CDR2 is SNTAGT. V was cut by 2 bases and J by 4 bases, with 5 bases left in between. CDR3 nucleotide sequence: TGTGCCAGCAGTGACGGGGTCACCGGGGAGCTGTTTTTT. This encodes CASSDGVTGELFF.

This chain uses TRBV4-3 with TRBJ2-7, with D hard to call. CDR3 length: 16 residues. CDR1 and CDR2 from the germline V gene are LGHNA and YSLEER. V lost 0 bases, J lost 4 bases, and 16 bases lay in between. As DNA, the CDR3 is TGCGCCAGCAGCCAAGACTGGAGAGGCGAACGTTACGAGCAGTACTTC. Translating it yields CASSQDWRGERYEQYF.

This chain joins TRBV7-9 and TRBJ1-3; TRBD1 agrees at 11 bases. With V trimmed by 5 bases and J by 2 bases, 5 bases remained unmatched. Germline CDR1 and CDR2: SEHNR and FQNEAQ (reference sequence). This CDR3 is 16 amino acids long. Here the CDR3 DNA reads TGTGCCAGCAGCCTCAAGGACAGGGGGCCTGGAAACACCATATATTTT. It translates to CASSLKDRGPGNTIYF.

The V and J genes are TRBV5-5 and TRBJ1-2; D is unclear. The V and J ends lost 0 bases and 0 bases respectively, with 15 bases between them. Germline CDR1 SGHKS, CDR2 YYEKEE (reference sequence). This CDR3 is 17 amino acids long. The CDR3 reads CASSLDPDVPSNYGYTF. The CDR3 region has the DNA TGTGCCAGCAGCTTGGACCCGGACGTACCGTCTAACTATGGCTACACCTTC.

Turning to this clonotype: A much larger clonotype is one base distant, so this may be a read error. The CDR3 DNA is TGTGCCAGCAGCCGGGAGGGGAGCATGGACACTGAAGCTTTCTTT. This sequence encodes CASSREGSMDTEAFF. The chain recombines TRBV7-2 with TRBJ1-1, with D possibly being TRBD1 (5 bases). This CDR3 has 15 residues. With 5 bases removed from V and 3 bases from J, the gap between germline ends came to 16 bases. Germline CDR1 and CDR2: SGHTA and FQGNSA.

J is TRBJ2-7 and V is TRBV10-3, with 9 bases lining up with TRBD2. The CDR3 is made up of 16 amino acids. V lost 0 bases, J lost 7 bases, and 10 bases stayed unmatched. Germline V gene sequence: CDR1 ENHRY, CDR2 SYGVKD. The CDR3 DNA follows: TGTGCCATCAGTGAGTCTAGGCTAGCGGGGCGGGGTGAGCAGTACTTC. Translating gives CAISESRLAGRGEQYF.

This clonotype has just one count. Sequence at one end of the junction differs from germline and may be a read error. The chain uses TRBV20-1 and TRBJ2-3; D may be TRBD1 (5 bases). Germline CDR1 is DFQATT and CDR2 is SNEGSKA (reference sequence). The CDR3 consists of 13 residues. The CDR3 DNA reads as TGCAGTGCTGTCGACAGCTACACAGGTACGCAGTATTTT. Encoded protein: CSAVDSYTGTQYF.

A remark on this clonotype: A much larger clone differs from this one at a single base, so this may be a read error. The V gene is TRBV28, the J gene TRBJ2-1; a weak D match, TRBD2 (5 bases). CDR1 is MDHEN and CDR2 is SYDVKM in the germline V gene. The CDR3 loop spans 14 amino acids. The V end lost 1 base, the J end lost 10 bases, and 14 bases lay between the germline ends. The CDR3 protein is CASSLSWTRYEQFF. The DNA of the CDR3 is TGTGCCAGCAGTTTATCGTGGACTCGCTACGAGCAGTTCTTC.

The chain couples TRBV6-1 to TRBJ2-7, with 11 bases that match TRBD2. With 6 bases clipped from V and 1 base from J, the junction kept 23 bases outside the gene matches. The V gene's germline CDR1 is MNHNS and CDR2 SASEGT. The CDR3 loop spans 21 amino acids. DNA for the CDR3: TGTGCCAGCAGCCGAGACCCGAGGAGTAAACTAGCGGGGGCCCTATCCTACGAGCAGTACTTC. It codes for CASSRDPRSKLAGALSYEQYF.

This clonotype has just a few counts. V and J are TRBV12-5 and TRBJ2-6; weak D call: TRBD2 (7 bases). Per germline, CDR1 LGHNT and CDR2 FRNRAP. This CDR3 contains 17 residues. The V gene lost 0 bases and the J gene lost 2 bases, with 11 bases spanning the gap. In DNA, the CDR3 is TGTGCTAGTGGTTTGGTAGCGCGGGGGCCTGGGGCCAACGTCCTGACTTTC. It codes for CASGLVARGPGANVLTF.